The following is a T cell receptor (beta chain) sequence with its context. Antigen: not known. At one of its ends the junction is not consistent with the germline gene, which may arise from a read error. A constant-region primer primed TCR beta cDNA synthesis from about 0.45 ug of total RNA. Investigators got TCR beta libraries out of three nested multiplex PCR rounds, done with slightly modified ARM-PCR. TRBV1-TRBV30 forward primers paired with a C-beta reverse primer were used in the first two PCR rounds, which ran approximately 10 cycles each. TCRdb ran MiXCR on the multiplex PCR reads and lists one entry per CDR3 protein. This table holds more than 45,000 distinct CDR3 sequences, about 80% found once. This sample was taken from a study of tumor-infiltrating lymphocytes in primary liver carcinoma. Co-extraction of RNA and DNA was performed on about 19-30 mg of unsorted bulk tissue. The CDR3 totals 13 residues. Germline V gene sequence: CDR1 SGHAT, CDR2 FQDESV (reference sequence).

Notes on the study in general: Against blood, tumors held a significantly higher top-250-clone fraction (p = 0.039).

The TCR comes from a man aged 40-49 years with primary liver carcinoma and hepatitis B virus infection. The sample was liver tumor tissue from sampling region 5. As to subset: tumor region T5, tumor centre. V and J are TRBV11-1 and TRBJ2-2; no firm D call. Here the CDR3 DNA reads TGTGCTAGCAGCTTTTGGAACACCGTGGAGCTGTTTTTT. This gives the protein CASSFWNTVELFF.